The 13 T cell receptor beta chains below all came from one sample that was sequenced in a study of T cell repertoires in cytomegalovirus infection. TCRdb reprocessed the reads via MiXCR and lists one record per CDR3 protein. The sample has under 200,000 distinct CDR3 sequences, roughly 9% seen once; the top ten hold about 4.6%. Sequencing was done on a sample of PBMCs. All receptors come from a human donor in good health (CMV status not recorded). Some clones in this sample may be carry-over from other donors' samples.

This clonotype was seen many times. The rearrangement links TRBV5-4 to TRBJ1-2; possible D gene TRBD1, 6 bases. Germline V gene sequence: CDR1 SGHNT, CDR2 YYREEE (reference sequence). Trimming cost V 4 bases and J 6 bases, with 13 bases left between them. This CDR3 is built from 13 residues. The DNA for the CDR3 is TGTGCCAGCAGCCAACAGGGAGGGGATGGCTACACCTTC. Its protein is CASSQQGGDGYTF.

This clonotype has only a few counts. J is TRBJ2-7 and V is TRBV6-2 or TRBV6-3; TRBD2 matches at 13 bases. Germline loops: CDR1 MNHEY, CDR2 SVGEGT. V lost 2 bases, J lost 7 bases, and 23 bases stayed unmatched. The CDR3 is 21 amino acids. CDR3 sequence: CASSYPVNRTSGRKLIREQYF. DNA of the CDR3: TGTGCCAGCAGTTACCCGGTGAATCGGACTAGCGGGAGAAAACTCATACGAGAGCAGTACTTC.

This clonotype was seen only a few times. The chain couples TRBV20-1 to TRBJ1-5, with 7 positions matching TRBD1. Germline assignment: CDR1 DFQATT and CDR2 SNEGSKA (reference sequence). J gave up 1 base and V 5 bases, and 2 bases lay outside the gene matches. This CDR3 has 13 residues. This CDR3 is CSAGGQSNQPQHF. The DNA of the CDR3 is TGCAGTGCTGGGGGACAGAGCAATCAGCCCCAGCATTTT.

Ten or more counts support this clonotype. V is TRBV7-8 and J is TRBJ2-2; D ambiguous. V was trimmed by 1 base and J by 0 bases, leaving 9 bases between them. Germline V gene data show CDR1 as SGHVS and CDR2 as FQNEAQ. The CDR3 runs to 16 residues. The CDR3 nucleotides read TGTGCCAGCAGCTTAGAGGCGTATCCGAACACCGGGGAGCTGTTTTTT. Its protein is CASSLEAYPNTGELFF.

The CDR3 spells CASSSRRLTNEKLFF. The CDR3, as DNA: TGTGCCAGCAGTTCCCGCAGGTTAACTAATGAAAAACTGTTTTTT. The V and J genes are TRBV28 and TRBJ1-4, with unresolved D. The CDR3 sequence is 15 residues long. V was clipped by 4 bases and J by 1 base, with 10 bases between them. Germline CDR1 is MDHEN and CDR2 is SYDVKM.

There are a few counts of this clonotype. CDR3 DNA: TGTGCCAGCACCTGGCCAGGGAGGGTGAACACTGAAGCTTTCTTT. Residues: CASTWPGRVNTEAFF. The V gene is TRBV7-2, the J gene TRBJ1-1; D possibly corresponds to TRBD1 (5 bases). CDR3 length equals 15 residues. Trimming took off 7 bases at V and 0 bases at J, with 15 bases between the two ends. Germline loops: CDR1 SGHTA, CDR2 FQGNSA.

This clonotype was observed a few times. The chain combines TRBV7-9 with TRBJ2-7; no definite D call. Germline CDR1 reads SEHNR; CDR2 reads FQNEAQ (reference sequence). V lost 2 bases to trimming and J lost 1 base, with 3 bases between them. This CDR3 region has 12 residues. CDR3 residues: CASSLRSYEQYF. The CDR3 nucleotides read TGTGCCAGCAGCTTAAGATCCTACGAGCAGTACTTC. The full variable domain, rest sourced from reference TRBV7-9 and TRBJ2-7, is DTGVSQNPRHKITKRGQNVTFRCDPISEHNRLYWYRQTLGQGPEFLTYFQNEAQLEKSRLLSDRFSAERPKGSFSTLEIQRTEQGDSAMYLCASSLRSYEQYFGPGTRLTVT.

This clonotype has at least ten counts. The genes are TRBV15 and TRBJ1-6; 8 bases are a match to TRBD1. This CDR3 has 17 amino acids. The V gene end was trimmed by 5 bases and the J gene end by 4 bases; junction bases not matched to a gene: 10. Germline values: CDR1 LNHNV, CDR2 YYDKDF (reference sequence). DNA for the CDR3: TGTGCCACCAGCCCAAGTCCCGGGACAGGTTATAATTCACCCCTCCACTTT. It encodes CATSPSPGTGYNSPLHF.

This clonotype came up a few times. The chain is built from TRBV28 and TRBJ1-5; maybe TRBD1 (6 bases). The length of the CDR3 is 15 residues. Trimming left V 4 bases short and J 1 base short, with 11 bases between. Per germline, CDR1 MDHEN and CDR2 SYDVKM. The CDR3 nucleotides are TGTGCCAGCAGTTCTCTGACAGGCAGCAATCAGCCCCAGCATTTT. This sequence encodes CASSSLTGSNQPQHF.

This clonotype was picked up one time. V gene TRBV7-9 combines with J gene TRBJ1-3; tentative D call: TRBD1 (6 bases). The CDR3 totals 15 residues. Between the trimmed V and J ends, which lost 5 bases and 0 bases, there was a span of 11 bases. Germline lookup yields CDR1 SEHNR and CDR2 FQNEAQ (reference sequence). The CDR3 DNA reads TGTGCCAGCAGCGTTACAGGGATCTCTGGAAACACCATATATTTT. Its translation is CASSVTGISGNTIYF.

This clonotype showed up many times. CDR3 sequence: CASSLLRQKLSSYEQYF. Written as DNA, the CDR3 is TGTGCCAGCAGCCTCCTGAGACAGAAATTGAGCTCCTACGAGCAGTACTTC. V is TRBV7-2 and J is TRBJ2-7; D possibly corresponds to TRBD1 (5 bases). The CDR3 spans 17 residues. CDR1 is SGHTA and CDR2 is FQGNSA in the germline V gene. Deletions cut 5 bases from V and 0 bases from J, with 20 bases between.

This clonotype was counted ten times or more. The J gene is TRBJ1-2, the V gene TRBV27; 7 nucleotides match TRBD1. V lost 5 bases, J lost 2 bases, and 5 bases stayed unmatched. This CDR3 spans 14 amino acids. In germline, CDR1 is MNHEY, CDR2 SMNVEV (reference sequence). The DNA of the CDR3 is TGTGCCAGCAGTCCCACAGGGGCGAACTATGGCTACACCTTC. This sequence encodes CASSPTGANYGYTF.

This clonotype was counted only a few times. The chain carries TRBV27 and TRBJ1-5; D might be TRBD1 (6 bases). This CDR3 region has 15 residues. Trimming removed 5 bases at V and 11 bases at J, with 22 bases between. CDR1 MNHEY and CDR2 SMNVEV come from the germline V gene (reference sequence). CDR3 sequence reads: CASSTYREVVGAQHF. The CDR3 DNA is TGTGCCAGCAGTACATACAGGGAGGTGGTCGGGGCCCAGCATTTT.